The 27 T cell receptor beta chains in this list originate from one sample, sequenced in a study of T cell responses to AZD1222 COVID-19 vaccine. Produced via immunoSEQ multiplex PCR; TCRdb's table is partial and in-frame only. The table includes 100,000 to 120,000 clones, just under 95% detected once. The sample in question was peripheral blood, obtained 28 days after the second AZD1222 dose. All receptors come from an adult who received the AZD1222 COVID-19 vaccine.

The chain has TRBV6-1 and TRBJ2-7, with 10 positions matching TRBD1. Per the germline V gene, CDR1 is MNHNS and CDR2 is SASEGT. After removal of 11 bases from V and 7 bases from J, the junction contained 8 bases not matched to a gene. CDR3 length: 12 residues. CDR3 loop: CARRQGACEQYF. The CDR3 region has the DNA TGTGCCCGAAGACAGGGGGCGTGTGAGCAGTACTTC.

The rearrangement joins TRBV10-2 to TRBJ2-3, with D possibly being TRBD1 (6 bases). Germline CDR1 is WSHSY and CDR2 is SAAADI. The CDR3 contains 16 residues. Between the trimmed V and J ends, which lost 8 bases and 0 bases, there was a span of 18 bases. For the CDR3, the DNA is TGCGCCAGCGTGTCTGCAGGGACACTTAGCACAGATACGCAGTATTTT. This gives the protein CASVSAGTLSTDTQYF.

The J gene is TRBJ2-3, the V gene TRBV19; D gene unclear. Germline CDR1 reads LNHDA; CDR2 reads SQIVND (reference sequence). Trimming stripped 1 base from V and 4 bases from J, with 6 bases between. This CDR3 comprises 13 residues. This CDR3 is CASSIGKADTQYF. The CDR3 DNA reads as TGTGCCAGTAGTATAGGAAAGGCAGATACGCAGTATTTT.

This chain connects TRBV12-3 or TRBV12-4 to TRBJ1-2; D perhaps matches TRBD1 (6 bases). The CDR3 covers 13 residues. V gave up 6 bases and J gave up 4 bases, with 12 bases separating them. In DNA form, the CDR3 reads TGTGCCAGCAGCCCGGACAGATTCTATGGCTACACCTTC. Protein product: CASSPDRFYGYTF.

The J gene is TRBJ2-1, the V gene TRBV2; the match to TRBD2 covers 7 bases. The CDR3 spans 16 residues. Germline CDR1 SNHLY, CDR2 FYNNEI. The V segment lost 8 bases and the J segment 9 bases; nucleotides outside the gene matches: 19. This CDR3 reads CASPLLADASGGEQFF. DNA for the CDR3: TGTGCCAGCCCCCTCCTAGCGGACGCCTCTGGGGGTGAGCAGTTCTTC.

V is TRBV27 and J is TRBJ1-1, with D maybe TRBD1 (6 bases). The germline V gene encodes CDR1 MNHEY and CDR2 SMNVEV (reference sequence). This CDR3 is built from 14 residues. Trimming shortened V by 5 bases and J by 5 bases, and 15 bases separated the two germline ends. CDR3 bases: TGTGCCAGCAGTGAAAGGGGGAGGCGGACTGAAGCTTTCTTT. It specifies CASSERGRRTEAFF.

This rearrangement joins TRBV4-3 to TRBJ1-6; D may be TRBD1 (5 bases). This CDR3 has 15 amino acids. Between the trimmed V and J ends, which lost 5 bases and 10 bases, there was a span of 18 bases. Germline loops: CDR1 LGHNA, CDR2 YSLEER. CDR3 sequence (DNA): TGCGCCAGCAGCGAGGACACGGGTGCAGGCTCACCCCTCCACTTT. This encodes CASSEDTGAGSPLHF.

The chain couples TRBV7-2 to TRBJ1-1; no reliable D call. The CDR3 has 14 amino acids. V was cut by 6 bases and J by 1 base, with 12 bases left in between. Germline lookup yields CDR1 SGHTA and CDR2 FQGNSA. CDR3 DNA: TGTGCCAGCAGTCCAATAGTAAGGAACACTGAAGCTTTCTTT. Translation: CASSPIVRNTEAFF.

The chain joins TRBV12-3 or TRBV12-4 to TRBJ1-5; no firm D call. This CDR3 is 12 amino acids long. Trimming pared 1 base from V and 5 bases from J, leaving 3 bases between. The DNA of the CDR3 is TGTGCCAGCAGTTTAGGGTATCAGCCCCAGCATTTT. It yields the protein CASSLGYQPQHF.

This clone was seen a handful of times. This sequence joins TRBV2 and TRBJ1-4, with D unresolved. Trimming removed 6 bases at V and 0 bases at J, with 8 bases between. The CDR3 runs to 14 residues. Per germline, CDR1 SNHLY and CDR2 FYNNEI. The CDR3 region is CASSPTTTNEKLFF. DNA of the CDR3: TGTGCCAGCAGCCCGACAACAACTAATGAAAAACTGTTTTTT. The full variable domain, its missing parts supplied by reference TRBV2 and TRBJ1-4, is EPEVTQTPSHQVTQMGQEVILRCVPISNHLYFYWYRQILGQKVEFLVSFYNNEISEKSEIFDDQFSVERPDGSNFTLKIRSTKLEDSAMYFCASSPTTTNEKLFFGSGTQLSVL.

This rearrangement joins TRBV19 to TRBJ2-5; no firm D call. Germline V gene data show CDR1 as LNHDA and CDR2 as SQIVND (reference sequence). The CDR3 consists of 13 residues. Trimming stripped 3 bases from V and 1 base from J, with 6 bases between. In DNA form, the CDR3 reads TGTGCCAGTAGTATTGCTGGCCAAGAGACCCAGTACTTC. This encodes CASSIAGQETQYF.

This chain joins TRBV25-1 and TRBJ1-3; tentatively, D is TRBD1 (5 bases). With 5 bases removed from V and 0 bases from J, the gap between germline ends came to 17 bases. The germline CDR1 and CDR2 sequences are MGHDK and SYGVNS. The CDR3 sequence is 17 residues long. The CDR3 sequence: CASSTPPGAHSGNTIYF. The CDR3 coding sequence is TGTGCCAGCAGTACTCCTCCCGGGGCTCACTCTGGAAACACCATATATTTT. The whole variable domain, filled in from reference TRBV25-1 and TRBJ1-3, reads EADIYQTPRYLVIGTGKKITLECSQTMGHDKMYWYQQDPGMELHLIHYSYGVNSTEKGDLSSESTVSRIRTEHFPLTLESARPSHTSQYLCASSTPPGAHSGNTIYFGEGSWLTVV.

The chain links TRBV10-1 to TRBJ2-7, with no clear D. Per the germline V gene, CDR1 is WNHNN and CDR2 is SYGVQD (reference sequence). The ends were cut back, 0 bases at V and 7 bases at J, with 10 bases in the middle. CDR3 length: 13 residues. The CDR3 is CASSESTRGEQYF. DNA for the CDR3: TGCGCCAGCAGTGAGTCGACTCGTGGGGAGCAGTACTTC.

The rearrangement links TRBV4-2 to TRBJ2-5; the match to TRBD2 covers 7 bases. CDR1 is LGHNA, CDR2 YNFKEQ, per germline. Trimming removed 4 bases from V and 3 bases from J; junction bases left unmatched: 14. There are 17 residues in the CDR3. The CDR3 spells CASSLTSPLRLEETQYF. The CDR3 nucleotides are TGTGCCAGCAGCCTGACTAGCCCCTTGAGACTTGAAGAGACCCAGTACTTC.

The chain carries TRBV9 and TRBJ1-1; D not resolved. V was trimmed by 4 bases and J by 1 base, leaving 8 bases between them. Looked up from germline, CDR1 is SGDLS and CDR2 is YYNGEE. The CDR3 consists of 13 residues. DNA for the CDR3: TGTGCCAGCAGCTCCTGGAAGAACACTGAAGCTTTCTTT. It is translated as CASSSWKNTEAFF.

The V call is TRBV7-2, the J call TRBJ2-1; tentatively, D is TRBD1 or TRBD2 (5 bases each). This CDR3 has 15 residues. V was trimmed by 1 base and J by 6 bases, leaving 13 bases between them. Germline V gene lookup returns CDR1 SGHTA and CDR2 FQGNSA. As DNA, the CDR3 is TGTGCCAGCAGCTTAGGCGAGGGGCTGGCCAATGAGCAGTTCTTC. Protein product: CASSLGEGLANEQFF.

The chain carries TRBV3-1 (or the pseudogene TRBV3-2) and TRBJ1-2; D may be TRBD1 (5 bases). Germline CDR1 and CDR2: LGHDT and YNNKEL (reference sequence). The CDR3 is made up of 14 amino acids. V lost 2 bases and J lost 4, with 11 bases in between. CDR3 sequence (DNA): TGTGCCAGCAGCCAAAGTCAGGGTGCCTATGGCTACACCTTC. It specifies CASSQSQGAYGYTF.

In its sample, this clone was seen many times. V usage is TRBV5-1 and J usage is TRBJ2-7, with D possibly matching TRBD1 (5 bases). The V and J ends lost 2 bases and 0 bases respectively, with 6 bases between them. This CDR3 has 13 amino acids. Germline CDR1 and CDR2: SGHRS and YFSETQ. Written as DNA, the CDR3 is TGCGCCAGCAGCTTAAGGGGCTCCTACGAGCAGTACTTC. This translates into CASSLRGSYEQYF. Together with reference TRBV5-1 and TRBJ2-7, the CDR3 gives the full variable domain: KAGVTQTPRYLIKTRGQQVTLSCSPISGHRSVSWYQQTPGQGLQFLFEYFSETQRNKGNFPGRFSGRQFSNSRSEMNVSTLELGDSALYLCASSLRGSYEQYFGPGTRLTVT.

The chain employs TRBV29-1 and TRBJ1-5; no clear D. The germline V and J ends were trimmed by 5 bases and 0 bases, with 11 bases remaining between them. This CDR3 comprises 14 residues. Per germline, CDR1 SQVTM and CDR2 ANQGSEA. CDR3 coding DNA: TGCAGCGTTTGCCGCCCGAGTAGCAATCAGCCCCAGCATTTT. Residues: CSVCRPSSNQPQHF. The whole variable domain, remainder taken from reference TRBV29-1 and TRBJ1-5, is SAVISQKPSRDICQRGTSLTIQCQVDSQVTMMFWYRQQPGQSLTLIATANQGSEATYESGFVIDKFPISRPNLTFSTLTVSNMSPEDSSIYLCSVCRPSSNQPQHFGDGTRLSIL.

The CDR3 DNA is TGTGCCAGCAGCAGGGGCCTGGGCAGACCGAACACTGAAGCTTTCTTT. Translation: CASSRGLGRPNTEAFF. The rearrangement joins TRBV5-6 to TRBJ1-1; D perhaps matches TRBD1 (5 bases). Between the trimmed V and J ends, which lost 4 bases and 1 base, there was a span of 17 bases. Germline loops: CDR1 SGHDT, CDR2 YYEEEE. The CDR3 runs 16 residues.

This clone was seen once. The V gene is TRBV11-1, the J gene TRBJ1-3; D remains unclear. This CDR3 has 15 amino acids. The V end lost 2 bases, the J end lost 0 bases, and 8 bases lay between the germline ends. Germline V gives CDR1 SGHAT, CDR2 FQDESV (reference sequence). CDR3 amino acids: CASSLFGDSGNTIYF. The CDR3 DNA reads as TGTGCCAGCAGCTTATTTGGGGACTCTGGAAACACCATATATTTT.

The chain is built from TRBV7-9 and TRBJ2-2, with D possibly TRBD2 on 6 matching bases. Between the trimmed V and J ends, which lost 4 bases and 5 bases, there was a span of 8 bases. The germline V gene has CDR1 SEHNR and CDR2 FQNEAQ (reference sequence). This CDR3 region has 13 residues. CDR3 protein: CASSWRATGELFF. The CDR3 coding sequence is TGTGCCAGCAGCTGGAGGGCGACCGGGGAGCTGTTTTTT.

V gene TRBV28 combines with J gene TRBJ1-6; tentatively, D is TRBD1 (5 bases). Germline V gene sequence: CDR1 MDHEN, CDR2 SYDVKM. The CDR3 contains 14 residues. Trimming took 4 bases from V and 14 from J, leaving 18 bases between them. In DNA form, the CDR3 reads TGTGCCAGCAGTTCAATCTCGCCTTGGGGCGCCCTCCACTTT. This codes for CASSSISPWGALHF.

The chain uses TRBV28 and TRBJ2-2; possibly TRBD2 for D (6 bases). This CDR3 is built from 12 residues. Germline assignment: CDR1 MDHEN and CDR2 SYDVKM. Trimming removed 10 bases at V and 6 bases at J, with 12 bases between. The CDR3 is CAIKGGAGELFF. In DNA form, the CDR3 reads TGTGCCATTAAAGGAGGGGCCGGGGAGCTGTTTTTT.

CDR3: CASSLIDRPFF. The CDR3 region has the DNA TGTGCCAGCAGTTTGATCGACAGACCCTTCTTT. The chain combines TRBV28 with TRBJ1-1; the D gene is possibly TRBD1 (5 bases). Trimming stripped 3 bases from V and 14 bases from J, with 13 bases between. There are 11 residues in the CDR3. Germline values: CDR1 MDHEN, CDR2 SYDVKM.

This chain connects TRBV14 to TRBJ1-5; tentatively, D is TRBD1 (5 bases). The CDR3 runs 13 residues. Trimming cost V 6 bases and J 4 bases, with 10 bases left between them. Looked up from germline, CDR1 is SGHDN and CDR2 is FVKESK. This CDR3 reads CASSRQHNQPQHF. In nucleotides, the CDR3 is TGTGCCAGCAGTCGACAGCATAATCAGCCCCAGCATTTT.

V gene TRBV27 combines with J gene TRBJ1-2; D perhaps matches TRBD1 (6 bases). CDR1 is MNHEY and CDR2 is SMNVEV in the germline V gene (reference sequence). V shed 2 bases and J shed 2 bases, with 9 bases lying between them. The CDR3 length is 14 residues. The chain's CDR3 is CASSLRGGNYGYTF. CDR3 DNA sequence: TGTGCCAGCAGTTTACGTGGGGGCAACTATGGCTACACCTTC.